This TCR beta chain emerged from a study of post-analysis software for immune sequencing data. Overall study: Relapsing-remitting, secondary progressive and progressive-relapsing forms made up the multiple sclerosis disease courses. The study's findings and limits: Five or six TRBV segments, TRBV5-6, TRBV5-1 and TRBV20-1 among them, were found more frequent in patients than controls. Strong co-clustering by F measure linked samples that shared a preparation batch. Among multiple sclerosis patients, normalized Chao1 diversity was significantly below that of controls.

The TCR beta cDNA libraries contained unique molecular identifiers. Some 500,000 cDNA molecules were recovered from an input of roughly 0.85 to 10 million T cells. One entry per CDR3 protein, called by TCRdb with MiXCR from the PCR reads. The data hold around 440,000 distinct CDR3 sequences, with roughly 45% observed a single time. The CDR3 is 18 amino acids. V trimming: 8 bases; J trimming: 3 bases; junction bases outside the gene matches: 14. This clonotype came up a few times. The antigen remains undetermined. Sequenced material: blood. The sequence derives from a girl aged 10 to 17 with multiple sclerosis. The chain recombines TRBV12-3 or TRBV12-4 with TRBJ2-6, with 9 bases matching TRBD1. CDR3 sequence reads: CASAQTGQGSFGANVLTF. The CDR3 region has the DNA TGTGCCAGCGCACAAACGGGACAGGGATCATTTGGGGCCAACGTCCTGACTTTC.